The rows below give T cell receptor beta chains drawn from one sample of a study of CD8+CD57+ T cells in acquired aplastic anemia. TCRdb independently ran MiXCR on the reads; one entry per CDR3 protein. The table lists hundreds of thousands of distinct CDR3 sequences, under 65% of them singletons. Sequencing was done on a sample of sorted CD4+, CD8+, or CD8+CD57+ T cells (not recorded which) from PBMCs. All receptors derive from a human donor with aplastic anemia. Both conserved end residues are part of each CDR3. The D gene is left open where the match is weak. A clone size is listed for some rows: how often the clone was seen (once, few, many), or a class if it is expanded.

TRBD1	TRBJ1-6	.	TRBV5-4	TGTGCCAGCATCCCGACAGGGGCTTCACCCCTCCACTTT	CASIPTGASPLHF
TRBD2	TRBJ2-5	many	TRBV7-8	TGTGCCAGCAGCTTAGCGGGGGGGGAGACCCAGTACTTC	CASSLAGGETQYF
.	TRBJ1-2	.	TRBV19	TGTGCCAGTAGTACGAAAGGGGGGTTAGGCCGGTATGGCTACACCTTC	CASSTKGGLGRYGYTF
.	TRBJ2-5	many	TRBV7-8	TGTGCCAGCAGCCCAGGAACAGGGAACCAACAGTTAGAGACCCAGTGCTTC	CASSPGTGNQQLETQCF
TRBD2	TRBJ2-7	.	TRBV2	TGTGCCAGCAGTCCCCTCCCCCAAGCGGGAGCGACCCACGAGCAGTACTTC	CASSPLPQAGATHEQYF
TRBD2	TRBJ2-3	.	TRBV2	TGTGCCAGCTTGGGGGACTACCAAAGCACAGATACGCAGTATTTT	CASLGDYQSTDTQYF
TRBD1	TRBJ2-3	many	TRBV2	TGTGCCAGCAGTGAACAGGGGGCCCTCTCAGATACGCAGTATTTT	CASSEQGALSDTQYF
.	TRBJ2-5	.	TRBV9	TGTGCCAGCAGCGTAGCTACCGGGACTTACCAAGAGACCCAGTACTTC	CASSVATGTYQETQYF
.	TRBJ2-2	.	TRBV5-1	TGCGCCAGCAGCTTGGATCCGAGTAACACCGGGGAGCTGTTTTTT	CASSLDPSNTGELFF
TRBD2	TRBJ2-1	many	TRBV11-3	TGTGCCAGCAGCTTAGGAGGGACTAGCGGGGGGAGTGAGCAGTTCTTC	CASSLGGTSGGSEQFF
.	TRBJ2-1	many	TRBV2	TGTGCCAGCAGCCTCGAATCTAGGAAAGGGCGGTTCTTC	CASSLESRKGRFF
.	TRBJ1-2	once	TRBV5-1	TGCGCCAGCAGCAGAGAGGGAGACTATGGCTACACCTTC	CASSREGDYGYTF
.	TRBJ1-6	.	TRBV2	TGTGCCTCCTCAAGGGGGGTTTCACCCCTCCACTTT	CASSRGVSPLHF
.	TRBJ1-1	.	TRBV20-1	TGCAGTGCTATCGCGGGGGGGGGAACTGAAGCTTTCTTT	CSAIAGGGTEAFF
TRBD1	TRBJ1-1	.	TRBV29-1	TGCAGCGTTGGACAGGGGCGCACTGAAGCTTTCTTT	CSVGQGRTEAFF
TRBD2	TRBJ2-7	few	TRBV7-3	TGTGCCAGCATCGAAGGGGCTAGCGGTTACGAGCAGTACTTC	CASIEGASGYEQYF
TRBD1	TRBJ2-7	many	TRBV6-1	TGTGCCAGCAGTGAAGTATTCGGACAGGGAGGCCCCAACAACGAGCAGTACTTC	CASSEVFGQGGPNNEQYF
.	TRBJ1-2	.	TRBV7-2	TGTGCCAGCAGCTCGGACCCACCGGTAAACTATGGCTACACCTTC	CASSSDPPVNYGYTF
.	TRBJ1-6	.	TRBV7-8	TGTGCCAGCAGCTTTAAAGTGGATAATTCACCCCTCCACTTT	CASSFKVDNSPLHF
.	TRBJ2-1	.	TRBV12-3/TRBV12-4	TGTGCCAGCAGTTACCCGGTCGCGAACTACAATGAGCAGTTCTTC	CASSYPVANYNEQFF
.	TRBJ2-7	.	TRBV19	TGTGCCAGTAGCCTCGGACCCCACTACGAGCAGTACTTC	CASSLGPHYEQYF
.	TRBJ2-3	.	TRBV20-1	TGCAGTGCTAGTTCAACGTCAGATACGCAGTATTTT	CSASSTSDTQYF
.	TRBJ1-6	many	TRBV11-2	TGTGCCAGCAGCTTTTCCAGTTATAATTCACCCCTCCACTTT	CASSFSSYNSPLHF
.	TRBJ1-5	few	TRBV10-3	TGTGCCATCAGTGGAACGGGTCTGAATCAGCCCCAGCATTTT	CAISGTGLNQPQHF
TRBD1	TRBJ1-5	.	TRBV2	TGTGCCAGCAGTGATACGGACAGGGGGCCGGAGCCCCAGCATTTT	CASSDTDRGPEPQHF
.	TRBJ2-7	.	TRBV6-5	TGTGCCAGCAGTGCAAGGACAGAATCCTACGAGCAGTACTTC	CASSARTESYEQYF
.	TRBJ2-5	few	TRBV29-1	TGCAGCGTTGATGGCAGGTTAGCAAATGGACAAGAGACCCAGTACTTC	CSVDGRLANGQETQYF
TRBD2	TRBJ2-1	many	TRBV24-1	TGTGCCACCGGGACTAGCGGATACAATGAGCAGTTCTTC	CATGTSGYNEQFF
TRBD2	TRBJ2-1	.	TRBV12-3/TRBV12-4	TGTGCCATCCGTTCTAGCGGGGGATACAATGAGCAGTTCTTC	CAIRSSGGYNEQFF
.	TRBJ2-1	.	TRBV9	TGTGCCAGCAGCGTAGATAGCGTGTCCTACAATGAGCAGTTCTTC	CASSVDSVSYNEQFF
TRBD1	TRBJ2-7	.	TRBV4-1	TGCGCCAGCAGCCTTCTGACAGGGGGGGGTCCATACGAGCAGTACTTC	CASSLLTGGGPYEQYF
TRBD2	TRBJ2-7	few	TRBV2	TGTGCCAGCAGTGAAAGTGTTGGGCTAGCGGGATACGAGCAGTACTTC	CASSESVGLAGYEQYF
.	TRBJ2-1	.	TRBV5-6	TGTGCCAGCAGCTCGACAGGTTTATATCTCAATGAGCAGTTCTTC	CASSSTGLYLNEQFF
TRBD1	TRBJ2-7	many	TRBV5-8	TGTGCCAGCAGCCCGGGACAGGGAGTTTACGAGCAGTACTTC	CASSPGQGVYEQYF
TRBD2	TRBJ2-5	.	TRBV20-1	TGCAGTGCTAGAACGACTAGCGGGAGTCTCGAAGGGGCCCAGTACTTC	CSARTTSGSLEGAQYF
TRBD2	TRBJ2-7	.	TRBV7-4	TGTGCCAGCAGCGCCAGCGGGGGCTCCTACGAGCAGTACTTC	CASSASGGSYEQYF
TRBD1	TRBJ2-7	.	TRBV7-9	TGTGCCAGCAGCCCAAAACAGGGGGGCTACGAGCAGTACTTC	CASSPKQGGYEQYF
.	TRBJ2-1	.	TRBV7-2	TGTGCCAGCAGCCCAACGGGGATTGGCAATGAGCAGTTCTTC	CASSPTGIGNEQFF
TRBD1	TRBJ2-1	.	TRBV18	TGTGCCAGCTCCCAGGACAGGTTCAACAATGAGCAGTTCTTC	CASSQDRFNNEQFF
TRBD1	TRBJ1-4	many	TRBV4-1	TGCGCCAGCAGCCAAGATAGGACAGGGGGGAATGAAAAACTGTTTTTT	CASSQDRTGGNEKLFF
.	TRBJ2-1	.	TRBV10-3	TGTGCCAGCACGACTTCGGGCAGGGCGACCTACAATGAGCAGCTCTTC	CASTTSGRATYNEQLF
TRBD2	TRBJ2-3	.	TRBV20-1	TGCAGTGCTCCTAAGACTAGCGAGGGAAATACGCAGTATTTT	CSAPKTSEGNTQYF
.	TRBJ1-1	many	TRBV6-5	TGTGCCAGCAGTTCAACAGGTGTTGAAGCTTTCTTT	CASSSTGVEAFF
TRBD2	TRBJ2-1	.	TRBV7-8	TGTGCCAGCAGCTCGGGACTAGCGGGGGGTGTCTCCTACAATGAGCAGTTCTTC	CASSSGLAGGVSYNEQFF
TRBD2	TRBJ2-5	.	TRBV9	TGTGCCAGCAGCGCTCGACTAGCTCCAATGCAAGAGACCCAGTACTTC	CASSARLAPMQETQYF
TRBD1	TRBJ2-5	.	TRBV7-2	TGTGCCAGCAGCTCGAACCCGGGACAGGGAGGGAAGGGGGCCCAGTACTTC	CASSSNPGQGGKGAQYF
.	TRBJ1-5	once	TRBV6-1	TGTGCCAGCAGTGAGGGGCGGGCGGGAACTTATAGCAATCAGCCCCAGCATTTT	CASSEGRAGTYSNQPQHF
TRBD1	TRBJ1-1	.	TRBV29-1	TGCAGCGCTGGACAGGGAGGGACTGAAGCTTTCTTT	CSAGQGGTEAFF
.	TRBJ1-5	many	TRBV5-8	TGTGCCAGCAGCACCGGATGGGGGGCGCGTGGTCAGCCCCAGCATTTT	CASSTGWGARGQPQHF